Below are 24 T cell receptor beta chains sequenced from a single sample in a study of CD4 T cells in relation to SARS-CoV-2 and coronaviruses. Here immunoSEQ multiplex PCR was the method, and the copy in TCRdb shows in-frame clones only, minus some. Among about 37,000 clones listed, under 90% were seen once. These receptors lack a known antigen. Sequencing was performed on naive CD4+ T cells from PBMCs, cultured in vitro. As for subset: naive CD4+ T cells isolated by negative enrichment. The receptors come from an adult with COVID-19.

The CDR3 loop reads CASWRNSNTEAFF. CDR3 sequence (DNA): TGTGCCAGCTGGAGGAACAGCAACACTGAAGCTTTCTTT. The rearrangement links TRBV6-5 to TRBJ1-1; D is ambiguous. The CDR3 totals 13 residues. The V gene's germline CDR1 is MNHEY and CDR2 SVGAGI. Deletions cut 8 bases from V and 2 bases from J, with 12 bases between.

This clone has more than one count but fewer than ten. CDR3 nucleotide sequence: TGTGCCAGCAGCGACGGACAGGGGGAAGATGAAGCTTTCTTT. Its translation: CASSDGQGEDEAFF. The chain carries TRBV7-9 and TRBJ1-1; TRBD1 agrees at 10 bases. The CDR3 is 14 residues long. Germline CDR1 SEHNR, CDR2 FQNEAQ (reference sequence). V lost 5 bases to trimming and J lost 7 bases; unmatched junction nucleotides: 7.

This chain connects TRBV20-1 to TRBJ2-3; D not certain. Trimming took off 5 bases at V and 4 bases at J, with 7 bases between the two ends. Germline V gene data show CDR1 as DFQATT and CDR2 as SNEGSKA (reference sequence). The CDR3 totals 11 residues. CDR3 protein: CSARASDTQYF. The CDR3 DNA is TGCAGTGCTCGGGCATCAGATACGCAGTATTTT.

This clone was found a few times. This chain uses TRBV4-2 with TRBJ2-7; weak D call: TRBD2 (5 bases). Trimming removed 1 base from V and 3 bases from J, with 16 bases in between. Germline V gene lookup returns CDR1 LGHNA and CDR2 YNFKEQ. This CDR3 region has 16 residues. CDR3 DNA sequence: TGTGCCAGCAGCCAAGTTCCAGCGGAACCCCACTACGAGCAGTACTTC. Translated, it gives CASSQVPAEPHYEQYF.

This sequence joins TRBV28 and TRBJ2-3; perhaps TRBD1 as D (6 bases). The CDR3 spans 14 residues. The germline V and J ends were trimmed by 6 bases and 5 bases, with 15 bases remaining between them. Germline V gene sequence: CDR1 MDHEN, CDR2 SYDVKM. The CDR3 loop reads CASSPYQGLDTQYF. Written as DNA, the CDR3 is TGTGCCAGCAGCCCCTACCAGGGGTTAGATACGCAGTATTTT.

J is TRBJ2-1 and V is TRBV4-2, with D tentatively TRBD2 (6 bases). This CDR3 contains 16 residues. Looked up from germline, CDR1 is LGHNA and CDR2 is YNFKEQ. V dropped 0 bases and J dropped 0 bases, with 9 bases sitting between them. The CDR3 spells CASSQDLASSYNEQFF. The CDR3 DNA follows: TGTGCCAGCAGCCAAGATCTAGCGTCCTCCTACAATGAGCAGTTCTTC.

This chain joins TRBV7-3 and TRBJ2-7; D unresolved. The CDR3 runs to 13 residues. Germline V gene data show CDR1 as SGHTA and CDR2 as FQGTGA. V lost 3 bases and J 0 bases, leaving 6 bases between the germline ends. Here the CDR3 DNA reads TGTGCCAGCAGCTTGGGTCCCTCCTACGAGCAGTACTTC. Amino acid sequence: CASSLGPSYEQYF.

This chain joins TRBV7-9 and TRBJ2-1, with D possibly TRBD1 on 5 matching bases. CDR1 and CDR2 from the germline V gene are SEHNR and FQNEAQ (reference sequence). The CDR3 is 13 residues long. V lost 5 bases, J lost 9 bases, and 14 bases lay in between. CDR3 protein: CASSAQWGGEQFF. In DNA form, the CDR3 reads TGTGCCAGCAGCGCCCAGTGGGGCGGTGAGCAGTTCTTC.

The sample holds a few counts of this clone. The V gene is TRBV28, the J gene TRBJ2-3; D unclear. The V end lost 6 bases, the J end lost 1 base, and 17 bases lay between the germline ends. Germline assignment: CDR1 MDHEN and CDR2 SYDVKM. The CDR3 has 16 amino acids. As DNA, the CDR3 is TGTGCCAGCAGAAGCCTAACGGGTAAACGCACAGATACGCAGTATTTT. Its protein product is CASRSLTGKRTDTQYF.

This chain joins TRBV20-1 and TRBJ2-1, with D possibly TRBD1 on 5 matching bases. Germline V CDR1 and CDR2: DFQATT, SNEGSKA (reference sequence). There are 11 residues in the CDR3. Trimming shortened V by 7 bases and J by 5 bases, and 9 bases separated the two germline ends. The CDR3 here is CSGDRHNEQFF. In DNA form, the CDR3 reads TGCAGTGGTGACAGACACAATGAGCAGTTCTTC.

The chain combines TRBV25-1 with TRBJ1-3; D is unresolved. CDR3 length: 16 amino acids. V shed 1 base and J shed 8 bases, with 18 bases lying between them. Germline CDR1 is MGHDK and CDR2 is SYGVNS. DNA for the CDR3: TGTGCCAGCAGTGAATCCCAGGCAGTCCGGAGGGACACCATATATTTT. This translates into CASSESQAVRRDTIYF.

The V and J genes are TRBV5-6 and TRBJ2-3; 7 bases are a match to TRBD2. Germline V gives CDR1 SGHDT, CDR2 YYEEEE. The CDR3 covers 16 residues. V was pared by 1 base and J by 0 bases, with 5 bases of the junction left unmatched. The CDR3 is CASSLYVGGSTDTQYF. CDR3 DNA: TGTGCCAGCAGCTTGTACGTGGGAGGGAGCACAGATACGCAGTATTTT.

The chain combines TRBV3-1 (or the pseudogene TRBV3-2) with TRBJ2-1; 12 bases fit TRBD2. The CDR3 runs 16 residues. The V gene's germline CDR1 is LGHDT and CDR2 YNNKEL (reference sequence). The V segment lost 2 bases and the J segment 6 bases; nucleotides outside the gene matches: 5. The CDR3, as DNA: TGTGCCAGCAGCCAACCGACTAGCGGGAGTGTCAATGAGCAGTTCTTC. Translation gives CASSQPTSGSVNEQFF.

The chain carries TRBV27 and TRBJ1-4; TRBD1 might be the D (6 bases). V lost 5 bases, J lost 4 bases, and 20 bases lay in between. Germline CDR1 reads MNHEY; CDR2 reads SMNVEV (reference sequence). There are 17 residues in the CDR3. The CDR3: CASSPRRSGGFNEKLFF. For the CDR3, the DNA is TGTGCCAGCAGTCCCCGCCGTTCTGGGGGCTTTAATGAAAAACTGTTTTTT.

The rearrangement uses TRBV5-1 and TRBJ2-5, with D possibly TRBD2 on 5 matching bases. Looked up from germline, CDR1 is SGHRS and CDR2 is YFSETQ. Trimming took 0 bases from V and 3 from J, leaving 15 bases between them. The CDR3 has 16 residues. The CDR3 loop is CASSLATVSREETQYF. In DNA form, the CDR3 reads TGCGCCAGCAGCTTGGCGACGGTCTCGCGGGAAGAGACCCAGTACTTC.

V is TRBV19 and J is TRBJ1-1; TRBD1 matches at 7 bases. The ends lost 3 bases at V and 2 bases at J; junction bases unmatched: 9. The V gene's germline CDR1 is LNHDA and CDR2 SQIVND (reference sequence). The CDR3 consists of 16 residues. CDR3 coding DNA: TGTGCCAGTAGTATTGGGGGCACAGGGGCTAACACTGAAGCTTTCTTT. Encoded protein: CASSIGGTGANTEAFF. Supplemented by reference TRBV19 and TRBJ1-1, the full variable domain reads DGGITQSPKYLFRKEGQNVTLSCEQNLNHDAMYWYRQDPGQGLRLIYYSQIVNDFQKGDIAEGYSVSREKKESFPLTVTSAQKNPTAFYLCASSIGGTGANTEAFFGQGTRLTVV.

This clone has a single count. The CDR3 region is CASSSPVTDTQYF. The CDR3 nucleotides are TGTGCCAGCAGCTCCCCAGTCACAGATACGCAGTATTTT. This chain links TRBV7-3 with TRBJ2-3, with D uncertain. Per germline, CDR1 SGHTA and CDR2 FQGTGA. CDR3 length: 13 amino acids. V was clipped by 4 bases and J by 2 bases, with 7 bases between them. Looking up the rest from reference TRBV7-3 and TRBJ2-3 gives the full variable domain: GAGVSQTPSNKVTEKGKYVELRCDPISGHTALYWYRQSLGQGPEFLIYFQGTGAADDSGLPNDRFFAVRPEGSVSTLKIQRTERGDSAVYLCASSSPVTDTQYFGPGTRLTVL.

This CDR3 is CASSYRQGGQPQHF. For the CDR3, the DNA is TGTGCCAGCAGTTACCGACAGGGGGGTCAGCCCCAGCATTTT. The chain is built from TRBV6-5 and TRBJ1-5; 9 bases match TRBD1. The germline V gene has CDR1 MNHEY and CDR2 SVGAGI. The V gene end was trimmed by 2 bases and the J gene end by 6 bases; junction bases not matched to a gene: 2. This CDR3 contains 14 residues.

The J gene is TRBJ1-4, the V gene TRBV16, with D hard to call. V shed 0 bases and J shed 7 bases, with 6 bases lying between them. CDR3 length: 13 amino acids. The V gene's germline CDR1 is KGHSY and CDR2 FQNENV. The CDR3 loop reads CASSQSDGEKLFF. Written as DNA, the CDR3 is TGTGCCAGCAGCCAATCGGACGGTGAAAAACTGTTTTTT.

This rearrangement joins TRBV10-3 to TRBJ2-2, with D hard to call. This CDR3 is built from 13 residues. Trimming stripped 1 base from V and 5 bases from J, with 5 bases between. Germline CDR1 reads ENHRY; CDR2 reads SYGVKD. CDR3 region: CAISEFETGELFF. The DNA for the CDR3 is TGTGCCATCAGTGAGTTCGAGACCGGGGAGCTGTTTTTT.

The chain employs TRBV6-5 and TRBJ1-1; 7 bases agree with TRBD1. Germline CDR1 and CDR2: MNHEY and SVGAGI. V trimming: 0 bases; J trimming: 4 bases; junction bases outside the gene matches: 8. The CDR3 is 16 amino acids. CDR3 sequence: CASSYSLGQAPTEAFF. The DNA for the CDR3 is TGTGCCAGCAGTTACTCCCTTGGACAGGCCCCCACTGAAGCTTTCTTT.

The sample holds one count of this clone. This chain links TRBV27 with TRBJ2-1; 7 positions match TRBD2. The CDR3 is 16 amino acids. Losses at the gene ends were 4 bases for V and 1 base for J; bases not matched to a gene: 7. Germline V gene lookup returns CDR1 MNHEY and CDR2 SMNVEV (reference sequence). CDR3 nucleotides: TGTGCCAGCAGTTCGGGTGCGCGGGAGTCCTACAATGAGCAGTTCTTC. Residues: CASSSGARESYNEQFF.

This clone has just one count. CDR3 protein: CASSPPIALNTEAFF. CDR3 sequence (DNA): TGTGCCAGCTCACCACCGATTGCATTGAACACTGAAGCTTTCTTT. This chain connects TRBV18 to TRBJ1-1; D is undetermined. The germline V gene encodes CDR1 KGHSH and CDR2 LQKENI. Trimming pared 0 bases from V and 0 bases from J, leaving 8 bases between. This CDR3 comprises 15 residues.

The V gene is TRBV30, the J gene TRBJ1-5, with D perhaps TRBD1 (5 bases). Trimming removed 0 bases at V and 3 bases at J, with 9 bases between. The CDR3 runs 14 residues. In germline, CDR1 is GTSNPN, CDR2 SVGIG (reference sequence). In DNA, the CDR3 is TGTGCCTGGAGTGTGTGGGGACTCAATCAGCCCCAGCATTTT. Translating it yields CAWSVWGLNQPQHF.